The clone carrying this T cell receptor beta chain was recorded at least ten times. This sample was taken from a study of Graves' ophthalmopathy and Graves' hyperthyroidism. Transcripts of RNA were the source for amplifying TCR beta CDR3 regions. The authors performed first-round RT-PCR with HTBI primers and then a second-round multiplex PCR. MiXCR, run by TCRdb on the multiplex PCR reads, gives a single entry per CDR3 protein. The data show 740,000 or so distinct CDR3 sequences, approximately 40% seen once. CDR1 is SQVTM and CDR2 is ANQGSEA in the germline V gene. V was pared by 5 bases and J by 1 base, with 8 bases between. There are 12 residues in the CDR3.

The specimen was peripheral blood. V gene TRBV29-1 combines with J gene TRBJ2-5; D is ambiguous. This sequence was found in an adult man with Graves' ophthalmopathy. In nucleotides, the CDR3 is TGCAGCGTTAAGTTGACCCAAGAGACCCAGTACTTC. Translating gives CSVKLTQETQYF.